Listed here is a single T cell receptor (beta chain). Its antigen is not known. cDNA was made in eight separate reactions per sample. TCRdb reanalyzed the 5' RACE reads and collapses them to one entry per CDR3 protein, without DNA. The sample includes about 380,000 distinct CDR3 sequences. This sample was included in a study of monozygotic twins with inflammatory bowel disease. The study, taken as a whole, reports: Limited statistical power may explain no repertoire similarity difference between concordant and discordant twins. Part of the variability in patient repertoires may have come from differing immunosuppressive treatments. IBD-affected twins scored below their healthy co-twins in TCRbeta diversity (inverse Simpson).

There are 17 residues in the CDR3. The V and J genes are TRBV21-1 and TRBJ2-4; TCRdb selects TRBD2, and the lack of DNA leaves this call unchecked. TRBV21-1 is designated a pseudogene. The TCR sequence derives from a human donor with ulcerative colitis or Crohn's disease, or a healthy co-twin of an affected twin (not recorded which). The source material was blood. This CDR3 is CANGLAGGQIAKNIQYF.